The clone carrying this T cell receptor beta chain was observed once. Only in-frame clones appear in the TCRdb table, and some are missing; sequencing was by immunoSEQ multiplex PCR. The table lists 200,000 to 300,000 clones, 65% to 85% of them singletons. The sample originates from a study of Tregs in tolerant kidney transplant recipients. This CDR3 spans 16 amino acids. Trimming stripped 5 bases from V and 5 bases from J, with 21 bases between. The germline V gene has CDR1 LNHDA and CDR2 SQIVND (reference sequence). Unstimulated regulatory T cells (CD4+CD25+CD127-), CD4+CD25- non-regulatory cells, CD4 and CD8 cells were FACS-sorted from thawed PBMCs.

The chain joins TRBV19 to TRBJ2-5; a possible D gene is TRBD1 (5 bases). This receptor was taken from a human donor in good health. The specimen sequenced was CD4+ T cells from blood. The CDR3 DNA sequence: TGTGCCAGTAGTCCTATTGGACATCCGAAGAGGGAGACCCAGTACTTC. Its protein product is CASSPIGHPKRETQYF. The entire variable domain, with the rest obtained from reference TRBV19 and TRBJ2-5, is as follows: DGGITQSPKYLFRKEGQNVTLSCEQNLNHDAMYWYRQDPGQGLRLIYYSQIVNDFQKGDIAEGYSVSREKKESFPLTVTSAQKNPTAFYLCASSPIGHPKRETQYFGPGTRLLVL.